Below, 10 T cell receptor beta chains from the same sample are listed, as sequenced in a study of CD8+CD57+ T cells in acquired aplastic anemia. Sequencing involved patients with CD8+CD57+ cell expansion previously shown by flow cytometry. Genomic DNA acted as the template from which TCR beta VDJ combination and CDR3 sequence profiling were carried out. TCRdb reprocessed the reads with MiXCR, giving one entry per CDR3 protein. The sample consists of approximately 180,000 distinct CDR3 sequences, around 63% of them appearing once. Sequences were obtained from sorted CD4+, CD8+, or CD8+CD57+ T cells (not recorded which) from PBMCs. All receptors derive from a human donor with aplastic anemia.

V gene TRBV10-3 combines with J gene TRBJ1-6; 7 bases align to TRBD1. Losses at the gene ends were 10 bases for V and 7 bases for J; bases not matched to a gene: 13. Germline-derived CDR1 and CDR2 are ENHRY and SYGVKD. This CDR3 has 15 amino acids. DNA for the CDR3: TGTGCCAGCACCTACCGGGACAGCGACAATTCACCCCTCCACTTT. Amino acids: CASTYRDSDNSPLHF.

Ten or more counts support this clonotype. The rearrangement joins TRBV5-6 to TRBJ1-1; no clear D. Trimming shortened V by 1 base and J by 0 bases, and 7 bases separated the two germline ends. Germline V gene sequence: CDR1 SGHDT, CDR2 YYEEEE. The CDR3 loop spans 14 amino acids. In DNA, the CDR3 is TGTGCCAGCAGCTTGTGGCCAATGAACACTGAAGCTTTCTTT. This translates into CASSLWPMNTEAFF.

The J gene is TRBJ2-5, the V gene TRBV7-9, with D perhaps TRBD1 (6 bases). The CDR3 consists of 15 residues. In germline, CDR1 is SEHNR, CDR2 FQNEAQ (reference sequence). The V and J ends lost 4 bases and 5 bases respectively, with 17 bases between them. The CDR3 here is CASSSDRLGSETQYF. CDR3 nucleotides: TGTGCCAGCAGCTCAGACAGGTTGGGATCGGAGACCCAGTACTTC.

Comments on this clonotype: An end of the junction does not agree with germline; a read error may underlie this. This rearrangement joins TRBV20-1 to TRBJ2-7; the match to TRBD1 covers 7 bases. This CDR3 has 14 amino acids. Germline CDR1 reads DFQATT; CDR2 reads SNEGSKA (reference sequence). The CDR3 loop reads CSPRDRRSSYEQYF. The CDR3 region has the DNA TGCAGTCCTAGGGACAGAAGGAGCTCCTACGAGCAGTACTTC.

The gene calls are TRBV11-1 and TRBJ1-2; weak D call: TRBD1 (6 bases). V was cut by 0 bases and J by 4 bases, with 12 bases left in between. The CDR3 consists of 15 residues. Germline values: CDR1 SGHAT, CDR2 FQDESV (reference sequence). The CDR3 DNA sequence: TGTGCCAGCAGCTTAGCCCAGACAGGCCTCTATGGCTACACCTTC. Translation gives CASSLAQTGLYGYTF.

This clonotype showed up just a few times. The rearrangement links TRBV10-1 to TRBJ2-7; D is tentatively TRBD1 or TRBD2 (5 bases each). Per the germline V gene, CDR1 is WNHNN and CDR2 is SYGVQD (reference sequence). The CDR3 length is 14 residues. V was shortened by 8 bases and J by 3 bases, with 17 bases between the two germline ends. This CDR3 is CASGDGAELYEQYF. The CDR3 region has the DNA TGCGCCAGCGGGGACGGGGCTGAGCTCTACGAGCAGTACTTC.

Many counts were recorded for this clonotype. The J gene is TRBJ2-1, the V gene TRBV2; 10 bases line up with TRBD2. After removal of 3 bases from V and 0 bases from J, the junction contained 8 bases not matched to a gene. Germline CDR1 is SNHLY and CDR2 is FYNNEI. The CDR3 contains 18 residues. The CDR3 DNA sequence: TGTGCCAGCAGTGAGCGACTAGCGGGCAGGAGCTCCTACAATGAGCAGTTCTTC. Its translation is CASSERLAGRSSYNEQFF.

This rearrangement joins TRBV2 to TRBJ1-2, with D hard to call. The V end lost 2 bases, the J end lost 6 bases, and 7 bases lay between the germline ends. This CDR3 is built from 12 residues. Germline V gives CDR1 SNHLY, CDR2 FYNNEI. CDR3 amino acids: CASSESAHGYTF. The DNA of the CDR3 is TGTGCCAGCAGTGAATCAGCCCATGGCTACACCTTC.

The rearrangement links TRBV7-2 to TRBJ2-2; D ambiguous. Between the trimmed V and J ends, which lost 5 bases and 4 bases, there was a span of 11 bases. In germline, CDR1 is SGHTA, CDR2 FQGNSA. The CDR3 is 14 residues long. The CDR3 region has the DNA TGTGCCAGCAGCCCCGGGTCACTCACCGGGGAGCTGTTTTTT. This encodes CASSPGSLTGELFF. The entire variable domain, with the rest obtained from reference TRBV7-2 and TRBJ2-2, is as follows: GAGVSQSPSNKVTEKGKDVELRCDPISGHTALYWYRQSLGQGLEFLIYFQGNSAPDKSGLPSDRFSAERTGGSVSTLTIQRTQQEDSAVYLCASSPGSLTGELFFGEGSRLTVL.

The rearrangement joins TRBV7-2 to TRBJ2-5; TRBD1 might be the D (5 bases). V lost 4 bases to trimming and J lost 5 bases, with 14 bases between them. The CDR3 consists of 14 residues. The germline CDR1 and CDR2 sequences are SGHTA and FQGNSA. The CDR3 loop is CASSYRTSWETQYF. The CDR3 DNA follows: TGTGCCAGCAGCTATCGGACATCGTGGGAGACCCAGTACTTC.